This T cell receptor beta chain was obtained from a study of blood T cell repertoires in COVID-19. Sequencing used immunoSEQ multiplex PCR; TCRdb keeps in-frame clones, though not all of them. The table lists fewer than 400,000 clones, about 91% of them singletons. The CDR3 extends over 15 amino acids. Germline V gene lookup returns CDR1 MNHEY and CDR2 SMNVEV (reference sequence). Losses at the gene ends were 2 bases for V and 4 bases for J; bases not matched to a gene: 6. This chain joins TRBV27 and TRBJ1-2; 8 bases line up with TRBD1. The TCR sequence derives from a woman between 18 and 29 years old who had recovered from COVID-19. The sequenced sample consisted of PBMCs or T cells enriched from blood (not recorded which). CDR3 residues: CASSLQGAQGYGYTF. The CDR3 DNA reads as TGTGCCAGCAGTTTACAGGGGGCGCAAGGCTATGGCTACACCTTC.